A selection of T cell receptor beta chains follows, all from one sample in a study of identical twins. TCRdb itself ran the 5' RACE reads through MiXCR, one entry per CDR3 protein. The table lists 450,000 to 650,000 distinct CDR3 sequences, roughly 15% of them singletons. The same sample was also used in a study of yellow fever vaccine responses in identical twins.

Specimen: CD4+ T cells sorted from blood. The origin of the receptors is a woman younger than 35 in good health. CDR3s include the opening cysteine and the closing phenylalanine or tryptophan. A D gene is named only where the DNA matches it firmly. Clone size is shown for a subset of rows, as once, few, many or a class of expanded clone.

NA	NA	TRBV5-1	TRBJ1-5	TGCGCCAGCAGCTTGGGGCAGGGGTTTAATCAGCCCCAGCATTTT	CASSLGQGFNQPQHF
NA	NA	TRBV5-1	TRBJ2-5	TGCGCCAGCAGCTTGGCTAGGGGTCAGACCCAGTACTTC	CASSLARGQTQYF
NA	few	TRBV5-1	TRBJ1-2	TGCGCCAGCAGCTCGGACAGCTCTAACTATGGCTACACCTTC	CASSSDSSNYGYTF
TRBD2	few	TRBV20-1	TRBJ2-1	TGCAGTGCTAGCCGGATCCAGCGGGAGTTCGACAATGAGCAGTTCTTC	CSASRIQREFDNEQFF
NA	many	TRBV5-1	TRBJ1-1	TGCGCCAGCAGCCGGGAGTTAAGCACTGAAGCTTTCTTT	CASSRELSTEAFF
NA	NA	TRBV20-1	TRBJ2-1	TGCAGGGCCACCACGCAGAGCTCCTACAATGAGCAGTTCTTC	CRATTQSSYNEQFF
NA	NA	TRBV7-2	TRBJ1-2	TGTGCCAGCAGCTTAGGGTCGGCAGCTCACAACTATGGCTACACCTTC	CASSLGSAAHNYGYTF
NA	NA	TRBV5-1	TRBJ1-1	TGCGCCAGCAGCACGTCGGACAGATCGGCTTTCTTT	CASSTSDRSAFF
NA	many	TRBV5-1	TRBJ2-7	TGCGCCAACATGACATGTTCCTACGAGCAGTACTTC	CANMTCSYEQYF
NA	many	TRBV20-1	TRBJ2-5	TGCAGTGCAAGGGGTGCAACAGAACAAGAGACCCAGTACTTC	CSARGATEQETQYF
TRBD2	NA	TRBV7-2	TRBJ2-5	TGTGCCAGCAGCTTAGAAGGGACTAGCGGGCAGACCCAGTACTTC	CASSLEGTSGQTQYF
NA	few	TRBV7-6	TRBJ2-3	TGTGCCAGCAGCTTTTCGTCTGGAGGATCAGAGGATACGCAGTATTTT	CASSFSSGGSEDTQYF
NA	few	TRBV6-5	TRBJ2-1	TGTGCCAGCAGTTTATTCCTTCACAATGAGCAGTTCTTC	CASSLFLHNEQFF
NA	few	TRBV3-1	TRBJ1-1	TGTGCCAGCAGCCAAGATAGAGGGACCACTGAAGCTTTCTTT	CASSQDRGTTEAFF
NA	NA	TRBV28	TRBJ2-7	TGTGCCAGCAGGGTGGGGAGCGGCGAGCAGTACTTC	CASRVGSGEQYF
NA	NA	TRBV7-6	TRBJ2-5	TGTGCCAGCAGCTTATACGGATACCAAGAGACCCAGTACTTC	CASSLYGYQETQYF
TRBD2	few	TRBV6-1	TRBJ2-2	TGTGCCAGTAAGGGACTAGCGGGGAGGAACACCGGGGAGCTGTTTTTT	CASKGLAGRNTGELFF
TRBD2	NA	TRBV11-2	TRBJ2-7	TGTGCCAGCAGGTTTTCGGGGGGTCGACCCTACGAGCAGTACTTC	CASRFSGGRPYEQYF
TRBD1	few	TRBV20-1	TRBJ2-7	TGCAGTGCCAGAGATAGGGACAGGGGGATTTTAGCCTCCGAGCAGTACTTC	CSARDRDRGILASEQYF
NA	NA	TRBV12-3/TRBV12-4	TRBJ2-2	TGTGCCAGCAGCCGCGGGGAAGGCGGGGAGCTGTTTTTT	CASSRGEGGELFF
NA	few	TRBV27	TRBJ1-1	TGTGCCAGCAGTCCGCGCCCGAGGGGTGAAGCTTTCTTT	CASSPRPRGEAFF
NA	NA	TRBV18	TRBJ2-6	TGTGCCAGCTCCCCGCAGGGTGTTGGGGCCAACGTCCTGACTTTC	CASSPQGVGANVLTF
NA	few	TRBV27	TRBJ2-6	TGTGCCAGCAGTTTATCTGGGGGCAGGGTGGCTGGGGCCAACGTCCTGACTTTC	CASSLSGGRVAGANVLTF
TRBD2	few	TRBV29-1	TRBJ2-3	TGCAGCGGTAGCGGGGGGTCAGATACGCAGTATTTT	CSGSGGSDTQYF
TRBD1	NA	TRBV7-9	TRBJ2-7	TGTGCCAGCAGCTTATGGACAGGTAGAAGAGACGAGCAGTACTTC	CASSLWTGRRDEQYF
NA	NA	TRBV29-1	TRBJ2-3	TGCAGCGTTGAAGAGTCAATGGGTTACAGTTATCCCAGGACAGATACGCAGTATTTT	CSVEESMGYSYPRTDTQYF
TRBD2	few	TRBV6-2/TRBV6-3	TRBJ2-3	TGTGCCAGCAGAGACATAGCGGGAGGCCTCACAGATACGCAGTATTTT	CASRDIAGGLTDTQYF
TRBD2	NA	TRBV10-3	TRBJ2-1	TGTGCCATCAGTGGGATTGGGGCGGGGGTAAATGAGCAGTTCTTC	CAISGIGAGVNEQFF
TRBD2	many	TRBV5-1	TRBJ2-3	TGCGCCAGCAGCTTACTAGCGGGGGGGCCAGATACGCAGTATTTT	CASSLLAGGPDTQYF
TRBD1	few	TRBV10-3	TRBJ2-1	TGTGCCATCACTCCCGGGACAGGGGTCATCTACAATGAGCAGTTCTTC	CAITPGTGVIYNEQFF